The T cell receptor beta chain under discussion was sequenced for a study of blood T cells in healthy people across ages. Isolation recovered at least 6.5 million PBMCs from every sample. Study-wide results and caveats: Nothing was known about donor CMV status, and this possibly confounded expanded clonotype changes.

V gave up 6 bases and J gave up 1 base, with 18 bases separating them. Germline V gives CDR1 SGHVS, CDR2 FQNEAQ. The length of the CDR3 is 16 residues. A word on this clonotype: Its antigen is as yet unknown.

Primers used in a second PCR of roughly 6 to 11 cycles were a sample-barcoded 5' primer and a J-beta primer mix. All samples gave at least 2.5 million CDR3-containing paired-end reads. MiXCR, run by TCRdb on the 5' RACE reads, gives a single entry per CDR3 protein. Of around 710,000 distinct CDR3 sequences listed, around 40% are singletons. The material sequenced was blood. This sequence joins TRBV7-8 and TRBJ1-1; perhaps TRBD1 as D (5 bases). This sequence was found in a woman aged 55-75 years in good health. For the CDR3, the DNA is TGTGCCAGCAGTTACCTCTATGGGGGAGGGAACACTGAAGCTTTCTTT. As protein: CASSYLYGGGNTEAFF.